Here is one T cell receptor (beta chain) with its context. It may be a read error: a sequence one base away is much more abundant. The CDR3 covers 15 residues. CDR1 is SGHRS and CDR2 is YFSETQ in the germline V gene. This sample was included in a study of read filtering for tumor transcriptome and immune sequencing. This library used roughly 400 ng RNA and molecular barcoded adaptors spanning alpha/delta and beta/gamma chains. TCRdb recomputed calls from the reads with MiXCR, one row per CDR3 protein. The data hold some 120,000 distinct CDR3 sequences, with 13% observed a single time. Material for sequencing was a population of CD138-negative cells sorted from bone marrow. The chain joins TRBV5-1 to TRBJ1-6; D remains unclear. The clonotype was recovered from a donor at least 40 years old with multiple myeloma. The CDR3 reads CASGLEEQNNSPLHF. The CDR3 nucleotides read TGCGCCAGCGGCTTGGAGGAACAGAATAATTCACCCCTCCACTTT.